This TCR beta chain was recovered during a study of blood T cells in healthy people across ages. This clonotype was recorded a few times. Antigen: not known. Findings and caveats of the study: Unsorted PBMCs prevented conclusive naive versus antigen-experienced comparison. Diversity estimated from one million T cells was considered an underestimate.

Alongside a J-beta primer mix, a sample-barcoded 5' primer served in a second PCR lasting roughly 7 to 11 cycles. TCRdb reanalysed the 5' RACE reads using MiXCR and keeps one entry per CDR3 protein. This table has fewer than 1,000,000 distinct CDR3 sequences, approximately 44% appearing once. This CDR3 is 15 amino acids long. V was clipped by 3 bases and J by 2 bases, with 14 bases between them. In germline, CDR1 is SGHRS, CDR2 YFSETQ. The specimen was blood. The V gene is TRBV5-1, the J gene TRBJ2-5; D is uncertain. The receptor was derived from a man between 60 and 70 years old in good health. CDR3 nucleotide sequence: TGCGCCAGCAGCTCGTCTGAAGGACCACAAGAGACCCAGTACTTC. It yields the protein CASSSSEGPQETQYF.